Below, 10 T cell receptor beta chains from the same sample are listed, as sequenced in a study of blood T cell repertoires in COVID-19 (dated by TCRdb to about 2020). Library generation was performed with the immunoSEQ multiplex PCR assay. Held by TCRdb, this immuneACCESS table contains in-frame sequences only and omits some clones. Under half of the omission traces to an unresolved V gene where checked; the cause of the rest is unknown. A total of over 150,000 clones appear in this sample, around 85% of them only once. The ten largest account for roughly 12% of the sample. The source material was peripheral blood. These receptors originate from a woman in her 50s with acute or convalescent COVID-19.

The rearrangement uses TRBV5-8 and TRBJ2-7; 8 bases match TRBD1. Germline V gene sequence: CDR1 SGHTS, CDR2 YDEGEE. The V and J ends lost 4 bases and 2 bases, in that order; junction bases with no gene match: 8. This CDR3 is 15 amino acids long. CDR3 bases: TGTGCCAGCAGCGTAGGGGACAGGCGCACCTACGAGCAGTACTTC. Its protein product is CASSVGDRRTYEQYF.

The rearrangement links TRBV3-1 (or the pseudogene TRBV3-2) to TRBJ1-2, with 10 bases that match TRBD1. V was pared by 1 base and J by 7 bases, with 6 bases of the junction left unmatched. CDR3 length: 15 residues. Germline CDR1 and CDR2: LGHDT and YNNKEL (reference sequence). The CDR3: CASSQGQGARSGYTF. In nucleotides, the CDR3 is TGTGCCAGCAGCCAAGGACAGGGGGCGCGAAGTGGCTACACCTTC.

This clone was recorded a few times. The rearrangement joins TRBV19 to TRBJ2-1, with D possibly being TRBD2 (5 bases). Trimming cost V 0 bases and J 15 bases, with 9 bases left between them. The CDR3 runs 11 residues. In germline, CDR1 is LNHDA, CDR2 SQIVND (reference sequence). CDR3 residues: CASSIEGRRFF. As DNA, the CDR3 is TGTGCCAGTAGTATAGAAGGGAGACGGTTCTTC. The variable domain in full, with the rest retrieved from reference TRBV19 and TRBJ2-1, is DGGITQSPKYLFRKEGQNVTLSCEQNLNHDAMYWYRQDPGQGLRLIYYSQIVNDFQKGDIAEGYSVSREKKESFPLTVTSAQKNPTAFYLCASSIEGRRFFGPGTRLTVL.

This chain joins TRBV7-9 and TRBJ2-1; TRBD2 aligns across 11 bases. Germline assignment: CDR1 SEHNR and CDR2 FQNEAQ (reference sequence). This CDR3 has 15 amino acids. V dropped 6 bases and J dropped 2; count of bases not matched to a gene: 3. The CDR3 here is CASSRLAGTYNEQFF. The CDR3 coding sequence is TGTGCCAGCAGTCGACTAGCGGGGACCTACAATGAGCAGTTCTTC.

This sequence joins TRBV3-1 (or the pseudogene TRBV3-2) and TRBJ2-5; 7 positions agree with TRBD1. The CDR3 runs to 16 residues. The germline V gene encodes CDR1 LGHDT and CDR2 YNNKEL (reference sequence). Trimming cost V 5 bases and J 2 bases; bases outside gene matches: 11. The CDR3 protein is CASSNSGGEKQETQYF. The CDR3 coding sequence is TGTGCCAGCAGCAACTCAGGGGGAGAAAAACAAGAGACCCAGTACTTC.

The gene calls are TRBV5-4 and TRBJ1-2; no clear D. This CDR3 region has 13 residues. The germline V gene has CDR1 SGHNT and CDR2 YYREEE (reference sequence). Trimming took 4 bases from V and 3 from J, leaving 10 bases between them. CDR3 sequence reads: CASSTARDYGYTF. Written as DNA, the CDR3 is TGTGCCAGCAGCACCGCCCGGGACTATGGCTACACCTTC.

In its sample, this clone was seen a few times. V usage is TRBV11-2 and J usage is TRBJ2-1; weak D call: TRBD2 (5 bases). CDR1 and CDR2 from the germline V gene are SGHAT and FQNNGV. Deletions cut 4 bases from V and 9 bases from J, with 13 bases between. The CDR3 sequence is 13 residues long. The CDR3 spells CASSSNHGVEQFF. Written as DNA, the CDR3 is TGTGCCAGCAGCTCCAATCACGGGGTTGAGCAGTTCTTC.

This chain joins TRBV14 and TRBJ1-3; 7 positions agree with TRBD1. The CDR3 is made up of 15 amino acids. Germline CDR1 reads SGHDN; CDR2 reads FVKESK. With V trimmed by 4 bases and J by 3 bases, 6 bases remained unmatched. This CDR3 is CASSPYRGVGNTIYF. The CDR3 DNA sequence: TGTGCCAGCAGCCCGTACAGGGGAGTTGGAAACACCATATATTTT.

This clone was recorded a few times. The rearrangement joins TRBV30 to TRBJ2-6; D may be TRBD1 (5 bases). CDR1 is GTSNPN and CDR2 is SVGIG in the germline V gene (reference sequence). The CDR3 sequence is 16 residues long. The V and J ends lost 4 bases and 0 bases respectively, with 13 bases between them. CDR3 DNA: TGTGCCTGGATTCGCCAGGGCCCCTCTGGGGCCAACGTCCTGACTTTC. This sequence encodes CAWIRQGPSGANVLTF.

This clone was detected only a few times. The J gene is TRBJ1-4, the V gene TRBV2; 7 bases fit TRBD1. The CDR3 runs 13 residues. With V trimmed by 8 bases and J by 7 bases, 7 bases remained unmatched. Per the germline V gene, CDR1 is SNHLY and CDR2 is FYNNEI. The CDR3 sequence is CASFGTALEKLFF. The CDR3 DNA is TGTGCCAGCTTCGGGACAGCCCTTGAAAAACTGTTTTTT.